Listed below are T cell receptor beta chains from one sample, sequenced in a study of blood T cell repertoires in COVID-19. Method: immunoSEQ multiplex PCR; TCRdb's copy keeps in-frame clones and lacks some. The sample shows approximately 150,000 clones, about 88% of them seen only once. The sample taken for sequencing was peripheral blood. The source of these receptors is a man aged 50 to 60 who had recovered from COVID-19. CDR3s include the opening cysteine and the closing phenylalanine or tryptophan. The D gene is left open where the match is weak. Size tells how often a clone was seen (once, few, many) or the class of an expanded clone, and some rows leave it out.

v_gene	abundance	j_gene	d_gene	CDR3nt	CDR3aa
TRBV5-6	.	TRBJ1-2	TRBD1	TGTGCCAGCAGCTTGTTAGCTGGACAGGGGGCGCGGGGCTACACCTTC	CASSLLAGQGARGYTF
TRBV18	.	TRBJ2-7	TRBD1	TGTGCCAGCTCAGCCCGGGACAGCTCCTACGAGCAGTACTTC	CASSARDSSYEQYF
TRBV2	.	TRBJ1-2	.	TGTGCCAGCAGTGAAGTTCGCGGGACCTATGGCTACACCTTC	CASSEVRGTYGYTF
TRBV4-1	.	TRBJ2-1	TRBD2	TGCGCCAGCAGCCAAGTGACTAGCGGGCCACACAATGAGCAGTTCTTC	CASSQVTSGPHNEQFF
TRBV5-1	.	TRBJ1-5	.	TGCGCCAGCAGCTTGGCCCAGTCGCAGGGAAGGGGCAATCAGCCCCAGCATTTT	CASSLAQSQGRGNQPQHF
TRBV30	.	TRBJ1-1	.	TGTGCCTGGAGTAGGAACAGAGCTAACACTGAAGCTTTCTTT	CAWSRNRANTEAFF
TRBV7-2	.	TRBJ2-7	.	TGTGCCAGCAGCCGCCGGGACTCCTACGAGCAGTACTTC	CASSRRDSYEQYF
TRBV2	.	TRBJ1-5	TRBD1	TGTGCCAGCAGAGGACAGGGAGGTGGGAATCAGCCCCAGCATTTT	CASRGQGGGNQPQHF
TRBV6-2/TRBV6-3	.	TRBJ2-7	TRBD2	TGTGCCAGCAGTTACCCGACTAGCGGGAGACGATCCTACGAGCAGTACTTC	CASSYPTSGRRSYEQYF
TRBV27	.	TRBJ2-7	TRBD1	TGTGCCAGCAGTCCGGAGGGGACAGGGTCCTACTACGAGCAGTACTTC	CASSPEGTGSYYEQYF
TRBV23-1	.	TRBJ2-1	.	TGCGCCAGCAGTCAAAGGCGGTTCATGGACAATGAGCAGTTCTTC	CASSQRRFMDNEQFF
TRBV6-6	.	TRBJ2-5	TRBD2	TGTGCCAGCAGTTACTCCCAAGCGGGAGGGGGAGAGACCCAGTACTTC	CASSYSQAGGGETQYF
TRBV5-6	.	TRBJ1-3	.	TGTGCCAGCAGCCCCGCCATGGTCGGCTCTGGAAACACCATATATTTT	CASSPAMVGSGNTIYF
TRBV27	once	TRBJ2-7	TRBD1	TGTGCCAGCAGTTCCTCAAGGACAGGGCTAGCCGAGCAGTACTTC	CASSSSRTGLAEQYF
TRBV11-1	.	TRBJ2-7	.	TGTGCCAGCAGCTTACAGGGCTACGAGCAGTACTTC	CASSLQGYEQYF
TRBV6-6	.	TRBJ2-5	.	TGTGCCAGCAGTTACTCAAGCAGGCCCCCTGGGGAGACCCAGTACTTC	CASSYSSRPPGETQYF
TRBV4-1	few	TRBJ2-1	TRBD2	TGCGCCAGCAGCCCACTGGGACTAGCGGGAGGGGGGTACAATGAGCAGTTCTTC	CASSPLGLAGGGYNEQFF
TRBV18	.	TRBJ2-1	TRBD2	TGTGCCAGCTCATTCGGGACTAGCGGGACCAATGAGCAGTTCTTC	CASSFGTSGTNEQFF
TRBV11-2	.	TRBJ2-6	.	TGTGCCAGCAGCTTAGGGAACAGCCACTCTGGGGCCAACGTCCTGACTTTC	CASSLGNSHSGANVLTF
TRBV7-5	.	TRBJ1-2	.	TGTGTCAGAAGCTTGAAGGGTTACCAGGGGGCTCCGGGTGGCTACACCTTC	CVRSLKGYQGAPGGYTF
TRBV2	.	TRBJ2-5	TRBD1	TGTGCCAGCAGTTGGGACAGGGTGGAGACCCAGTACTTC	CASSWDRVETQYF
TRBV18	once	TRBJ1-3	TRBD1	TGTGCCAGCTCACCCACCCAGGGGGCGGTTGGAAACACCATATATTTT	CASSPTQGAVGNTIYF
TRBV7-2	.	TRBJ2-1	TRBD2	TGTGCCAGCAGCTTAGGCTTAGGCGCGGGGGGGGTTGAGCAGTTCTTC	CASSLGLGAGGVEQFF
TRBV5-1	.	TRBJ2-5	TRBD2	TGCGCCAGCAGCTTGGCGGGGACTAGCGGCCCAGAGACCCAGTACTTC	CASSLAGTSGPETQYF
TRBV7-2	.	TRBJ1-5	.	TGTGCCAGCAGCTTAGTAACAAATAGCAATCAGCCCCAGCATTTT	CASSLVTNSNQPQHF
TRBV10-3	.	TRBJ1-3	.	TGTGCCATCAGTGAGTCGGGCAGGGGAGCTGGAAACACCATATATTTT	CAISESGRGAGNTIYF
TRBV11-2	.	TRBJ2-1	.	TGTGCCAGCAGCTTTAGGAGCTCCTACAATGAGCAGTTCTTC	CASSFRSSYNEQFF
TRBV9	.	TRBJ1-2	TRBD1	TGTGCCAGCAGCCCTCGGACAGGGGGCGCATTAGGGGGCTACACCTTC	CASSPRTGGALGGYTF
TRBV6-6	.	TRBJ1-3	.	TGTGCCAGCAGTTACGGCAGGGGTCTACGTGGAAACACCATATATTTT	CASSYGRGLRGNTIYF
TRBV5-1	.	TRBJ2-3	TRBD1	TGCGCCAGCAGCTTGCCCGGGACAGGGGTCACAGATACGCAGTATTTT	CASSLPGTGVTDTQYF
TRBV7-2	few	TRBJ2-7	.	TGTGCCAGCAGCTTAGTTCAAGACAGCCCCTACGAGCAGTACTTC	CASSLVQDSPYEQYF
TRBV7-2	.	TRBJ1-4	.	TGTGCCAGCAGCTTATCCCCCGGGACATCACTGTTTTTT	CASSLSPGTSLFF
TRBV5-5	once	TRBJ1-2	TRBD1	TGTGCCAGCAGTTCCCGGACAGGGAGCTATGGCTACACCTTC	CASSSRTGSYGYTF